The source of this TCR beta chain is a study of OX40 agonist ivuxolimab in advanced cancers. TCRdb's copy holds only in-frame clones and misses some; the assay was immunoSEQ multiplex PCR. The sample yields more than 65,000 clones, around 85% seen once. Study-level findings and limits: The study found that CD8+ T cells averaged more expanded clones than CD4+.

A remark on this clone: As yet, its antigen is unknown.

V was clipped by 6 bases and J by 0 bases, with 9 bases between them. CDR3 length equals 14 residues. Germline V CDR1 and CDR2: LNHDA, SQIVND (reference sequence). The TCR was taken from an adult with an advanced solid tumor such as melanoma, head and neck, liver or kidney cancer. V is TRBV19 and J is TRBJ1-5; perhaps TRBD1 as D (5 bases). The sample consisted of CD4+ or CD8+ T cells sorted from blood, taken in a trial of the OX40 agonist ivuxolimab. The CDR3 DNA reads TGTGCCAGTAGGGGACTGGGTAGCAATCAGCCCCAGCATTTT. Its protein product is CASRGLGSNQPQHF.